Each of the 17 T cell receptor beta chains below was sequenced from the same sample in a study of blood T cell repertoires in COVID-19. Here immunoSEQ multiplex PCR was the method, and the copy in TCRdb shows in-frame clones only, minus some. The repertoire includes hundreds of thousands of clones, around nine tenths of them detected once, and around 13% sits in the top ten. Sequenced material: peripheral blood. The receptors stem from an older woman with acute or convalescent COVID-19.

The rearrangement joins TRBV28 to TRBJ1-5; D unclear. The CDR3 loop spans 12 amino acids. Trimming took off 7 bases at V and 8 bases at J, with 12 bases between the two ends. Germline lookup yields CDR1 MDHEN and CDR2 SYDVKM. The chain's CDR3 is CASTAPREPQHF. CDR3 in DNA: TGTGCCAGCACCGCGCCCCGGGAGCCCCAGCATTTT. Filled out from reference TRBV28 and TRBJ1-5, the complete variable domain reads DVKVTQSSRYLVKRTGEKVFLECVQDMDHENMFWYRQDPGLGLRLIYFSYDVKMKEKGDIPEGYSVSREKKERFSLILESASTNQTSMYLCASTAPREPQHFGDGTRLSIL.

The CDR3: CASSSDRAPGPQHF. The DNA for the CDR3 is TGTGCCAGCAGTTCCGACAGGGCCCCAGGTCCCCAGCATTTT. This chain uses TRBV28 with TRBJ1-5; 7 positions match TRBD1. The CDR3 loop spans 14 amino acids. Germline-derived CDR1 and CDR2 are MDHEN and SYDVKM. V dropped 4 bases and J dropped 10; count of bases not matched to a gene: 10.

The chain carries TRBV19 and TRBJ1-6; D ambiguous. This CDR3 contains 14 residues. The germline CDR1 and CDR2 sequences are LNHDA and SQIVND (reference sequence). V lost 9 bases to trimming and J lost 5 bases, with 14 bases between them. The CDR3 nucleotides read TGTGCCAGCCGGTGGGCCGGGGATAATTCACCCCTCCACTTT. This codes for CASRWAGDNSPLHF.

This chain joins TRBV6-4 and TRBJ1-2, with TRBD1 matching 10 bases. This CDR3 is 15 amino acids long. V shed 5 bases and J 7 bases; nucleotides not matched to a gene: 10. From germline, CDR1 is MRHNA and CDR2 SNTAGT. In nucleotides, the CDR3 is TGTGCCAGCAGTAAGACGACAGGGGGCGCGGGTGGCTACACCTTC. Translation: CASSKTTGGAGGYTF.

The genes are TRBV7-3 and TRBJ2-3; D is ambiguous. The germline CDR1 and CDR2 sequences are SGHTA and FQGTGA. This CDR3 has 14 amino acids. The V end was cut by 5 bases, the J end by 2 bases, with 11 bases between. This CDR3 reads CASSPLAITDTQYF. The CDR3, as DNA: TGTGCCAGCAGCCCCCTGGCCATCACAGATACGCAGTATTTT.

The chain uses TRBV28 and TRBJ1-1, with D possibly being TRBD1 (5 bases). Germline V CDR1 and CDR2: MDHEN, SYDVKM. The CDR3 is 15 residues long. V was cut by 5 bases and J by 3 bases, with 16 bases left in between. CDR3 nucleotides: TGTGCCAGCAGTCCAACCGCAGGGATGTACACTGAAGCTTTCTTT. The encoded protein is CASSPTAGMYTEAFF.

The chain is built from TRBV7-9 and TRBJ1-2; TRBD1 matches 10 bases. In germline, CDR1 is SEHNR, CDR2 FQNEAQ (reference sequence). Trimming removed 5 bases from V and 5 bases from J; junction bases left unmatched: 5. This CDR3 is 14 amino acids long. The chain's CDR3 is CASSPRQGAYGYTF. CDR3 DNA sequence: TGTGCCAGCAGCCCAAGACAGGGGGCGTATGGCTACACCTTC.

This clone was seen once. The J gene is TRBJ2-7, the V gene TRBV28, with 9 bases lining up with TRBD1. This CDR3 region has 15 residues. In germline, CDR1 is MDHEN, CDR2 SYDVKM. V shed 6 bases, J shed 2 bases, and the junction held 8 bases outside the gene matches. DNA of the CDR3: TGTGCCAGCAGCTTGGGACAGGGCTTTACCTACGAGCAGTACTTC. This gives the protein CASSLGQGFTYEQYF.

The V and J genes are TRBV7-9 and TRBJ2-7; tentative D call: TRBD1 (5 bases). This CDR3 is built from 14 residues. V was trimmed by 1 base and J by 3 bases, leaving 10 bases between them. The germline V gene has CDR1 SEHNR and CDR2 FQNEAQ (reference sequence). This CDR3 reads CASSLEQAVYEQYF. Written as DNA, the CDR3 is TGTGCCAGCAGCTTAGAACAGGCCGTCTACGAGCAGTACTTC.

V gene TRBV7-2 combines with J gene TRBJ1-2, with D tentatively TRBD1 (6 bases). The CDR3 spans 14 residues. V lost 2 bases to trimming and J lost 3 bases, with 10 bases between them. Germline V gives CDR1 SGHTA, CDR2 FQGNSA. The CDR3: CASSLRTAYYGYTF. The CDR3 DNA reads as TGTGCCAGCAGCTTAAGGACAGCTTACTATGGCTACACCTTC.

The V and J genes are TRBV7-3 and TRBJ2-1; D perhaps matches TRBD2 (5 bases). The CDR3 spans 12 residues. V was pared by 11 bases and J by 4 bases, with 12 bases between. Germline V gives CDR1 SGHTA, CDR2 FQGTGA. The CDR3 loop is CASGREYNEQFF. The CDR3 DNA is TGTGCCTCAGGACGGGAATACAATGAGCAGTTCTTC.

This clone was observed once. V is TRBV7-6 and J is TRBJ2-2; 10 nucleotides match TRBD1. Germline CDR1 reads SGHVS; CDR2 reads FNYEAQ. V gave up 4 bases and J gave up 3 bases; unmatched junction bases: 2. The CDR3 has 15 residues. In DNA, the CDR3 is TGTGCCAGCAGCTCCGGACAGGGGGACACCGGGGAGCTGTTTTTT. Encoded protein: CASSSGQGDTGELFF.

The chain carries TRBV9 and TRBJ2-5; TRBD2 agrees at 10 bases. The CDR3 is made up of 14 amino acids. Germline trimming cut 3 bases from V and 6 bases from J; bases unmatched to any gene: 5. Germline CDR1 is SGDLS and CDR2 is YYNGEE. The CDR3 DNA sequence: TGTGCCAGCAGCGCAGCGGGAGGGTCTAAGACCCAGTACTTC. Its protein product is CASSAAGGSKTQYF.

CDR3 bases: TGTGCCAGTAGTGTGACTAGCGGGAGGGCCGACTACGAGCAGTACTTC. Translating gives CASSVTSGRADYEQYF. J is TRBJ2-7 and V is TRBV19; 14 bases match TRBD2. The CDR3 consists of 16 residues. The ends lost 5 bases at V and 3 bases at J; junction bases unmatched: 6. CDR1 and CDR2 (germline): LNHDA, SQIVND (reference sequence).

The chain carries TRBV3-1 (or the pseudogene TRBV3-2) and TRBJ1-4; D possibly corresponds to TRBD1 (5 bases). The V end lost 5 bases, the J end lost 13 bases, and 14 bases lay between the germline ends. CDR1 and CDR2 (germline): LGHDT, YNNKEL (reference sequence). The CDR3 extends over 12 amino acids. This chain's CDR3 is CASSFQGEGLFF. The CDR3 DNA reads TGTGCCAGCAGCTTCCAAGGGGAAGGACTGTTTTTT.

This chain links TRBV5-4 with TRBJ1-2; TRBD1 agrees at 7 bases. The CDR3 has 16 amino acids. Per the germline V gene, CDR1 is SGHNT and CDR2 is YYREEE (reference sequence). After removal of 2 bases from V and 0 bases from J, the junction contained 7 bases not matched to a gene. The DNA for the CDR3 is TGTGCCAGCAGCTTAGGAGGGGGCAGCTCTAACTATGGCTACACCTTC. Residues: CASSLGGGSSNYGYTF.

The chain uses TRBV7-2 and TRBJ1-1; D unclear. This CDR3 spans 14 amino acids. The V and J ends lost 6 bases and 2 bases respectively, with 13 bases between them. Germline V gene sequence: CDR1 SGHTA, CDR2 FQGNSA. The CDR3 DNA is TGTGCCAGCAGTCAAGAGGGAGTAAACACTGAAGCTTTCTTT. It specifies CASSQEGVNTEAFF.